This entry lists 22 T cell receptor beta chains sequenced from one sample in a study of blood T cell repertoires in COVID-19. Using immunoSEQ multiplex PCR, the repertoire was profiled, and TCRdb retains in-frame clones only, with some absent. In the table there are fewer than 85,000 clones, roughly 89% of which are singletons. The sample consisted of peripheral blood. Receptors were obtained from a man aged 45-65 years with active COVID-19.

The J gene is TRBJ1-4, the V gene TRBV3-1 (or the pseudogene TRBV3-2); 8 bases line up with TRBD1. The CDR3 is made up of 14 amino acids. V was clipped by 4 bases and J by 7 bases; unmatched bases: 5. CDR1 is LGHDT and CDR2 is YNNKEL in the germline V gene (reference sequence). The CDR3 nucleotides read TGTGCCAGCAGCCCCCAGGGGGCGGGTGAAAAACTGTTTTTT. Translated: CASSPQGAGEKLFF.

The chain couples TRBV11-3 to TRBJ1-3; D unresolved. Germline-derived CDR1 and CDR2 are SGHNT and YENEEA. The CDR3 is 15 residues long. Trimming took 0 bases from V and 4 from J, leaving 10 bases between them. CDR3 protein: CASSLDGARGNTIYF. DNA for the CDR3: TGTGCCAGCAGCTTAGACGGAGCTAGAGGAAACACCATATATTTT. Complete variable domain (other parts from reference TRBV11-3 and TRBJ1-3): EAGVVQSPRYKIIEKKQPVAFWCNPISGHNTLYWYLQNLGQGPELLIRYENEEAVDDSQLPKDRFSAERLKGVDSTLKIQPAELGDSAVYLCASSLDGARGNTIYFGEGSWLTVV.

The genes are TRBV5-4 and TRBJ2-3, with D tentatively TRBD1 (7 bases). CDR1 and CDR2 (germline): SGHNT, YYREEE (reference sequence). CDR3 length equals 16 residues. Trimming removed 4 bases from V and 6 bases from J, with 21 bases in between. The CDR3 DNA reads TGTGCCAGCAGCCGCCAGGGGGGCCGGCTGTTGGATACGCAGTATTTT. It specifies CASSRQGGRLLDTQYF.

J is TRBJ1-1 and V is TRBV4-3; D is ambiguous. Trimming pared 0 bases from V and 4 bases from J, leaving 6 bases between. Germline-derived CDR1 and CDR2 are LGHNA and YSLEER. CDR3 length: 13 amino acids. Written as DNA, the CDR3 is TGCGCCAGCAGCCAAGAGGGGAGCACTGAAGCTTTCTTT. Encoded protein: CASSQEGSTEAFF.

V gene TRBV11-2 combines with J gene TRBJ2-6, with TRBD1 as a possible D gene (6 bases). This CDR3 comprises 19 residues. Trimming took 4 bases from V and 2 from J, leaving 21 bases between them. CDR1 and CDR2 (germline): SGHAT, FQNNGV. The CDR3 region is CASSSLWYRDSAGANVLTF. The CDR3 DNA follows: TGTGCCAGCAGCTCCCTTTGGTACAGGGATAGTGCTGGGGCCAACGTCCTGACTTTC.

This chain connects TRBV19 to TRBJ1-4, with a possible D match to TRBD1 (5 bases). The CDR3 has 15 residues. The germline gives CDR1 LNHDA, CDR2 SQIVND (reference sequence). Deletions cut 5 bases from V and 7 bases from J, with 17 bases between. The CDR3 spells CASSSGGFSGEKLFF. CDR3 nucleotide sequence: TGTGCCAGTAGTTCCGGGGGTTTCTCGGGTGAAAAACTGTTTTTT.

This clone was recorded only once. This chain joins TRBV24-1 and TRBJ2-1; TRBD2 matches 7 bases. V was pared by 3 bases and J by 3 bases, with 13 bases of the junction left unmatched. The CDR3 has 18 amino acids. Germline CDR1 and CDR2: KGHDR and SFDVKD. CDR3 coding DNA: TGTGCCACCAGTGATCTAGAACCGAGCGGGAACAACTACAATGAGCAGTTCTTC. Its translation is CATSDLEPSGNNYNEQFF.

The chain is built from TRBV9 and TRBJ2-7; 10 nucleotides line up with TRBD1. The CDR3 consists of 14 residues. With 2 bases clipped from V and 5 bases from J, the junction kept 4 bases outside the gene matches. Germline lookup yields CDR1 SGDLS and CDR2 YYNGEE. The CDR3 region has the DNA TGTGCCAGCAGCGTGGGACAGGGGAACCACGAGCAGTACTTC. This codes for CASSVGQGNHEQYF.

V and J are TRBV2 and TRBJ1-4; perhaps TRBD1 as D (5 bases). Germline V gives CDR1 SNHLY, CDR2 FYNNEI. The CDR3 loop spans 16 amino acids. Between the trimmed V and J ends, which lost 6 bases and 4 bases, there was a span of 18 bases. CDR3 bases: TGTGCCAGCAGACGACGCGACAGTTTCAGTAATGAAAAACTGTTTTTT. It translates to CASRRRDSFSNEKLFF. The full variable domain, its missing parts supplied by reference TRBV2 and TRBJ1-4, is EPEVTQTPSHQVTQMGQEVILRCVPISNHLYFYWYRQILGQKVEFLVSFYNNEISEKSEIFDDQFSVERPDGSNFTLKIRSTKLEDSAMYFCASRRRDSFSNEKLFFGSGTQLSVL.

This chain uses TRBV15 with TRBJ2-3, with D possibly being TRBD2 (6 bases). This CDR3 has 17 amino acids. V dropped 4 bases and J dropped 2 bases, with 19 bases sitting between them. Germline assignment: CDR1 LNHNV and CDR2 YYDKDF (reference sequence). Here the CDR3 DNA reads TGTGCCACCAGCACCCGCCGGGGGAAAGGAGTCACAGATACGCAGTATTTT. Its translation: CATSTRRGKGVTDTQYF.

This chain uses TRBV28 with TRBJ1-2; 9 positions agree with TRBD1. V lost 6 bases, J lost 1 base, and 9 bases stayed unmatched. The CDR3 extends over 16 amino acids. Germline CDR1 and CDR2: MDHEN and SYDVKM. The CDR3 here is CASSVGGTGHNYGYTF. The CDR3 nucleotides are TGTGCCAGCAGCGTTGGAGGGACAGGGCATAACTATGGCTACACCTTC.

The CDR3 DNA is TGTGCCAGCAGCGGTAACCCCGGAGGGATACTATTCACAGATACGCAGTATTTT. Translated: CASSGNPGGILFTDTQYF. The chain links TRBV7-8 to TRBJ2-3, with TRBD2 as a possible D gene (6 bases). CDR1 SGHVS and CDR2 FQNEAQ come from the germline V gene. V lost 5 bases to trimming and J lost 2 bases, with 23 bases between them. This CDR3 comprises 18 residues.

The chain has TRBV12-3 or TRBV12-4 and TRBJ2-7; maybe TRBD1 (5 bases). The CDR3 totals 13 residues. V was clipped by 5 bases and J by 2 bases, with 10 bases between them. DNA for the CDR3: TGTGCCAGCAGTCAAGACAGCCCCTACGAGCAGTACTTC. Protein: CASSQDSPYEQYF.

The CDR3 nucleotides read TGTGCCAGCAGACCCCTCAGGGACACTGAAGCTTTCTTT. It translates to CASRPLRDTEAFF. This chain connects TRBV12-3 or TRBV12-4 to TRBJ1-1; tentatively, D is TRBD1 (5 bases). This CDR3 has 13 residues. V dropped 6 bases and J dropped 3 bases, with 11 bases sitting between them.

The chain uses TRBV5-4 and TRBJ2-7; D is perhaps TRBD1 (5 bases). V was cut by 4 bases and J by 1 base, with 9 bases left in between. Per germline, CDR1 SGHNT and CDR2 YYREEE (reference sequence). The CDR3 has 13 amino acids. The CDR3 region has the DNA TGTGCCAGCAGCGCCGACAGATCCTACGAGCAGTACTTC. Protein sequence: CASSADRSYEQYF.

The chain has TRBV6-4 and TRBJ2-1; 13 nucleotides agree with TRBD2. The J segment lost 7 bases and the V segment lost 1 base, leaving 1 base of the junction unmatched. The CDR3 is made up of 15 amino acids. In germline, CDR1 is MRHNA, CDR2 SNTAGT. Written as DNA, the CDR3 is TGTGCCAGCAGTGACTTGACTAGCGGGGGGAATGAGCAGTTCTTC. This translates into CASSDLTSGGNEQFF.

The chain carries TRBV29-1 and TRBJ2-3, with D unclear. The CDR3 length is 12 residues. Trimming removed 7 bases at V and 4 bases at J, with 12 bases between. The germline V gene has CDR1 SQVTM and CDR2 ANQGSEA. The CDR3 protein is CSAGIESDTQYF. The CDR3 DNA sequence: TGCAGCGCCGGTATAGAGTCAGATACGCAGTATTTT.

This chain joins TRBV20-1 and TRBJ2-1; unclear D gene. The germline V and J ends were trimmed by 3 bases and 5 bases, with 8 bases remaining between them. The germline V gene encodes CDR1 DFQATT and CDR2 SNEGSKA (reference sequence). The CDR3 is 12 amino acids. CDR3: CSASYLNNEQFF. The CDR3 DNA reads TGCAGTGCTAGTTACTTGAACAATGAGCAGTTCTTC.

The chain is built from TRBV19 and TRBJ2-1; 11 bases line up with TRBD2. J lost 2 bases, V lost 5 bases, and 14 bases had no gene match. The V gene's germline CDR1 is LNHDA and CDR2 SQIVND (reference sequence). The CDR3 has 19 amino acids. CDR3 nucleotides: TGTGCCAGTAGTGGGAGGGGGACTAGCGGCCGAACAGCCTACAATGAGCAGTTCTTC. It encodes CASSGRGTSGRTAYNEQFF.

The J gene is TRBJ1-2, the V gene TRBV3-1 (or the pseudogene TRBV3-2); D is possibly TRBD1 (6 bases). Trimming shortened V by 4 bases and J by 8 bases, and 17 bases separated the two germline ends. The CDR3 extends over 14 amino acids. Germline CDR1 reads LGHDT; CDR2 reads YNNKEL (reference sequence). In DNA, the CDR3 is TGTGCCAGCAGCCTCGGGACGAGGGGGGGAGGCTACACCTTC. Residues: CASSLGTRGGGYTF.

The V call is TRBV6-6, the J call TRBJ2-7, with TRBD1 as a possible D gene (6 bases). The CDR3 contains 13 residues. V lost 2 bases, J lost 4 bases, and 9 bases lay in between. Germline lookup yields CDR1 MNHNY and CDR2 SVGAGI (reference sequence). This CDR3 reads CASSYTGRYEQYF. CDR3 sequence (DNA): TGTGCCAGCAGTTACACAGGGCGGTACGAGCAGTACTTC.

This sequence joins TRBV2 and TRBJ2-7; 8 bases match TRBD1. Germline trimming cut 4 bases from V and 2 bases from J; bases unmatched to any gene: 1. This CDR3 is built from 13 residues. Germline V gene lookup returns CDR1 SNHLY and CDR2 FYNNEI. This CDR3 reads CASSGDRTYEQYF. The DNA of the CDR3 is TGTGCCAGCAGTGGGGACAGGACCTACGAGCAGTACTTC.